The present T cell receptor (beta chain) was sequenced within a study of naive and memory T cell subsets. CDR3 length: 18 amino acids. CDR1 and CDR2 (germline): LGHNA, YNFKEQ. V gave up 4 bases and J gave up 5 bases; unmatched junction bases: 18. This clonotype has only a few counts. Two oligonucleotides, mixed equimolar, formed the beta constant-region primer covering TRBC1 and TRBC2. A single record per CDR3 protein comes from TCRdb applying MiXCR to the UMI-ligation and nested PCR reads. The repertoire has 130,000 to 150,000 distinct CDR3 sequences, about a sixth of them found once; the top ten carry around 0.14%.

The V gene is TRBV4-2, the J gene TRBJ2-3; 7 bases fit TRBD2. The sample comprised naive CD4+ T cells from blood. The source of this sequence is a human donor in good health. The CDR3 protein is CASSLTVAGLAVQDTQYF. CDR3 DNA sequence: TGTGCCAGCAGCCTTACCGTTGCGGGCCTAGCGGTGCAAGATACGCAGTATTTT.